Listed here is a single T cell receptor beta chain. As yet, its antigen is unknown. RNA transcripts were the template, and TCR beta CDR3 regions were amplified from them. RT-PCR was first run with HTBI primers, then multiplex PCR in a second round. TCRdb called the multiplex PCR reads again in MiXCR, with one record for every CDR3 protein. The repertoire holds more than 1,000,000 distinct CDR3 sequences, with roughly two fifths as singletons. V lost 0 bases and J lost 5; bases outside the gene matches: 3. Per germline, CDR1 SGDLS and CDR2 YYNGEE. This CDR3 spans 15 amino acids. This sample was included in a study of Graves' ophthalmopathy and Graves' hyperthyroidism. Looking at the study overall: Hyperthyroidism showing no ophthalmopathy within 18 months of follow-up was stable. Findings and caveats of the study: With a specificity of about 73% and a sensitivity of 60% to 71%, the model predicted ophthalmopathy progression.

Exclusion applied to patients with other autoimmune diseases, uncontrolled infections, pregnancy or lactation. Diagnostic conclusions were grounded in clinical symptoms, serum thyroxine, TRAb, thyroid ultrasound and orbital computed tomography. The sequenced sample consisted of peripheral blood or thyroid tissue (not recorded which). The V and J genes are TRBV9 and TRBJ2-2; 8 bases agree with TRBD1. This TCR was recovered from an adult man with Graves' hyperthyroidism. The CDR3 reads CASSVEDRVTGELFF. In DNA form, the CDR3 reads TGTGCCAGCAGCGTAGAGGACAGGGTAACCGGGGAGCTGTTTTTT.